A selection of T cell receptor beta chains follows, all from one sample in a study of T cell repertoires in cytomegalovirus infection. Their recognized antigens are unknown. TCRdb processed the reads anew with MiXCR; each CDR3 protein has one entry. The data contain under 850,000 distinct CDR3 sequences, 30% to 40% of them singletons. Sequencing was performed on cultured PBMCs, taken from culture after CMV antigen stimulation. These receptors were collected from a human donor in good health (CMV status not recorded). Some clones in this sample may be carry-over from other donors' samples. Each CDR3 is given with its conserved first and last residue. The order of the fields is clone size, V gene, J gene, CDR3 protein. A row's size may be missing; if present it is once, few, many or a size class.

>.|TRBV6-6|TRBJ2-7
CASTKGGSSSYEQYF
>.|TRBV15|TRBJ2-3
CATSVDRATDTQYF
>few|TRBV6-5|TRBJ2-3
CASRRSSSGPQYF
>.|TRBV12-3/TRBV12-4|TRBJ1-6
CASSPTGRNPNSPLHF
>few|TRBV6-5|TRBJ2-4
CASSWDGAKNIQYF
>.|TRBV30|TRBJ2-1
CAWTGTGNNEQFF
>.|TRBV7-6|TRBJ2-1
CASSPDRGLHNEQFF
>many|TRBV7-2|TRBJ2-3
CASSLSYSSTDTQYF
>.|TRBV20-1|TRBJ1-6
CSATSGVVGSPLHF
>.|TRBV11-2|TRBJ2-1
CASSPTRAEQFF
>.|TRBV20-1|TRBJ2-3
CSASTARGRSLDTQYF
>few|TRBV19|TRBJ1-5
CASSTGHYGGQPQHF
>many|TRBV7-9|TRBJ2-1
CASSLVRGRADEQFF
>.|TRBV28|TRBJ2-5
CASSLGLGTRQETQYF
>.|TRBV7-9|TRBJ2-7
CASSPLHEQYF
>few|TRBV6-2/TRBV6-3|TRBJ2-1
CASSYWSRGGDEQFF
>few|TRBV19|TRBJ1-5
CASSIGGGLDQPQHF
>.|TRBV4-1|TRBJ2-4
CASSQRGGGAIQNIQYF
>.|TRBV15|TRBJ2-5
CATSPGTGVSETQYF
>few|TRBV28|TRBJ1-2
CASRKPDRRGYTF
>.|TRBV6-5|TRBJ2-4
CASSSRGLAKNIQYF
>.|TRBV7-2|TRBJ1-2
CASSPDRGNGYTF
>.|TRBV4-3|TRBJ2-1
CASSPFGSSSYNEQFF
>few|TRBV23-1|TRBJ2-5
CASSRRVGETQYF
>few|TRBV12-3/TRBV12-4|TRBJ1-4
CASRGREKLFF
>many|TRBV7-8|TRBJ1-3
CASSSESATLSGNTIYF
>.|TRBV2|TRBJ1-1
CASRTGATAEAFF
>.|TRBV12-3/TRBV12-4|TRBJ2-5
CASKEGGTQYF
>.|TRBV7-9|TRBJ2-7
CASEGYRSYEQYF
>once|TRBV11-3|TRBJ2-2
CASSLDHPGMNGELFF
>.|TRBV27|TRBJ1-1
CASSLMMNTEAFF
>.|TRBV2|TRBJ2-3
CASKKEAPGLDTDTQYF
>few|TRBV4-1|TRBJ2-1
CASSQVQALLDEQFF
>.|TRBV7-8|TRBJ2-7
CASSLVDRGFNEQYF
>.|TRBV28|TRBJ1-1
CASSSLGTGFHTEAFF
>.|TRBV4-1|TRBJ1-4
CASSQGLTGDNEKLFF
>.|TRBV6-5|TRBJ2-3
CASSYSRRGDADTQYF
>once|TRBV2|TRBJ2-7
CASSAFGTGVYEQYF
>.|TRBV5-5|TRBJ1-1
CASSLRGLTEAFF
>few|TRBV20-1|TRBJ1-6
CSAPLEPSSYNSPLHF
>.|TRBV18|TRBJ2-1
CASSLLAGGPGDEQFF